Presented here are 22 T cell receptor beta chains from one specimen sequenced in a study of CD8 T cells in ankylosing spondylitis (dated by TCRdb to 2015 to 2018). Library prep was done by 5' RACE. Instrument used: Illumina HiSeq 2500. TCRdb itself trimmed the public reads at Q25 with fastp, ran MiXCR and retained productive beta chains. All rows with the same CDR3 protein become a single entry with the most common DNA and genes. Within this sample are approximately 92,000 distinct CDR3 sequences, with 8.8% of them counted one time only. The ten largest clones capture over 4.5% of the sample. The sequenced sample was blood, either unsorted or a sorted T cell fraction (not recorded which). The receptors were sampled from a male donor with ankylosing spondylitis or in good health (not recorded which).

This clonotype was seen ten or more times. The rearrangement uses TRBV7-1 and TRBJ2-2; 8 nucleotides line up with TRBD2. TRBV7-1 is noted as an ORF with a role that remains uncertain. Unmatched junction bases numbered 8, after V lost 3 bases and J lost 8 bases. This CDR3 is 15 amino acids long. The CDR3 bases are TGTGCCAGCAGCTCGTTCGGGGGGGCGTTTGGGGAGCTGTTTTTT. Translation: CASSSFGGAFGELFF.

This clonotype was seen at least ten times. This sequence joins TRBV12-5 and TRBJ2-3; D remains unclear. Deletions cut 3 bases from V and 3 bases from J, with 4 bases between. This CDR3 is 12 amino acids long. CDR1 and CDR2 from the germline V gene are LGHNT and FRNRAP. This CDR3 is CASGFSTDTQYF. The DNA for the CDR3 is TGTGCTAGTGGTTTCTCGACAGATACGCAGTATTTT.

There are many counts of this clonotype. This rearrangement joins TRBV5-1 to TRBJ2-5; no definite D call. This CDR3 has 16 residues. Germline loops: CDR1 SGHRS, CDR2 YFSETQ. Trimming shortened V by 2 bases and J by 3 bases, and 17 bases separated the two germline ends. CDR3 DNA sequence: TGCGCCAGCAGCTTAAATCCGGGCCTCACCGAAGAGACCCAGTACTTC. Its protein product is CASSLNPGLTEETQYF.

This clonotype showed up many times. The CDR3 DNA is TGTGCCAGCAGGGCAGGGGGGAACAATGAGCAGTTCTTC. Protein sequence: CASRAGGNNEQFF. V gene TRBV6-1 combines with J gene TRBJ2-1; D is perhaps TRBD1 (7 bases). The CDR3 is 13 residues long. The V gene lost 6 bases and the J gene lost 5 bases, with 11 bases spanning the gap. CDR1 and CDR2 (germline): MNHNS, SASEGT.

This clonotype was seen repeatedly, ten times or more. The chain couples TRBV12-3 or TRBV12-4 to TRBJ2-3; the D gene is possibly TRBD1 (6 bases). The length of the CDR3 is 14 residues. Between the trimmed V and J ends, which lost 4 bases and 4 bases, there was a span of 12 bases. The CDR3 coding sequence is TGTGCCAGCAGTTCTTACAGGGTAGCAGATACGCAGTATTTT. It is translated as CASSSYRVADTQYF.

Only a few counts were recorded for this clonotype. The genes are TRBV29-1 and TRBJ2-1; 12 bases line up with TRBD2. J was trimmed by 6 bases and V by 4 bases; bases with no gene match: 10. Germline assignment: CDR1 SQVTM and CDR2 ANQGSEA. The CDR3 has 16 residues. CDR3 residues: CSVVLAGGPLSNEQFF. CDR3 bases: TGCAGCGTTGTTCTAGCGGGGGGGCCCCTTAGCAATGAGCAGTTCTTC.

This clonotype was found a few times. The genes are TRBV7-2 and TRBJ2-4, with unresolved D. The CDR3 sequence is 12 residues long. Trimming cost V 5 bases and J 8 bases, with 10 bases left between them. The germline gives CDR1 SGHTA, CDR2 FQGNSA. This CDR3 reads CASSPPSHIQYF. CDR3 DNA sequence: TGTGCCAGCAGCCCTCCGAGTCACATTCAGTACTTC.

This clonotype was counted a few times. The final CDR3 position lacks the conserved phenylalanine or tryptophan, pointing to a likely read error. The DNA is omitted, as the CDR3 cannot be located on it reliably, and the CDR3 follows TCRdb's listing. The V call is TRBV12-5, the J call TRBJ2-2. Germline CDR1 and CDR2: LGHNT and FRNRAP. Termini included, the CDR3 measures 9 amino acids. This CDR3 is CVVVTSLGG.

This clonotype was detected ten times or more. The gene calls are TRBV6-5 and TRBJ2-7, with D perhaps TRBD1 (5 bases). The CDR3 runs to 14 residues. The V gene's germline CDR1 is MNHEY and CDR2 SVGAGI. V was pared by 6 bases and J by 3 bases, with 15 bases between. CDR3 bases: TGTGCCAGCAGCTCCGGTGGGGCTCGCTACGAGCAGTACTTC. Translated: CASSSGGARYEQYF.

This clonotype was seen many times. DNA of the CDR3: TGTGCCAGTAGTACCCTCCGGGACAGGGGGAACAATGAGCAGTTCTTC. Amino acid sequence: CASSTLRDRGNNEQFF. This chain connects TRBV19 to TRBJ2-1; 11 nucleotides align to TRBD1. Germline CDR1 reads LNHDA; CDR2 reads SQIVND (reference sequence). V gave up 4 bases and J gave up 5 bases; unmatched junction bases: 7. This CDR3 comprises 16 residues.

Many counts were recorded for this clonotype. The V gene is TRBV7-8, the J gene TRBJ2-1, with 7 bases identical to TRBD2. The CDR3 is made up of 16 amino acids. With 1 base clipped from V and 5 bases from J, the junction kept 8 bases outside the gene matches. Germline values: CDR1 SGHVS, CDR2 FQNEAQ. The CDR3 region is CASSLVAGLRNNEQFF. The CDR3 DNA reads TGTGCCAGCAGCTTAGTAGCGGGCCTTAGGAACAATGAGCAGTTCTTC.

This clonotype was seen at least ten times. This chain joins TRBV12-3 or TRBV12-4 and TRBJ2-1, with D unclear. The CDR3 is 13 residues long. The ends were cut back, 3 bases at V and 8 bases at J, with 11 bases in the middle. CDR3 in DNA: TGTGCCAGCAGTTTTCCAGCCGGCGATGAGCAGTTCTTC. Translation gives CASSFPAGDEQFF.

The V and J genes are TRBV28 and TRBJ2-7; D is possibly TRBD1 (6 bases). Germline CDR1 and CDR2: MDHEN and SYDVKM. Trimming removed 6 bases at V and 6 bases at J, with 15 bases between. This CDR3 contains 13 residues. The CDR3 sequence is CASSSGQPREQYF. The DNA for the CDR3 is TGTGCCAGCAGCTCCGGACAGCCTCGCGAGCAGTACTTC.

V usage is TRBV11-3 and J usage is TRBJ2-7; D remains ambiguous. CDR1 and CDR2 (germline): SGHNT, YENEEA. The CDR3 length is 13 residues. Between the trimmed V and J ends, which lost 1 base and 4 bases, there was a span of 8 bases. CDR3 loop: CASSLGSQYEQYF. The CDR3, as DNA: TGTGCCAGCAGCTTAGGTAGTCAGTACGAGCAGTACTTC.

Many counts were recorded for this clonotype. The J gene is TRBJ2-1, the V gene TRBV12-3 or TRBV12-4; the match to TRBD1 covers 7 bases. Trimming at V came to 5 bases and at J to 6 bases, leaving 7 bases not matched to a gene. CDR3 size: 14 residues. CDR3 region: CASSPPRDSNEQFF. The CDR3 region has the DNA TGTGCCAGCAGTCCACCCCGGGACAGCAATGAGCAGTTCTTC.

This clonotype was seen at least ten times. V usage is TRBV29-1 and J usage is TRBJ1-3; D is unresolved. Germline CDR1 and CDR2: SQVTM and ANQGSEA. Trimming removed 1 base at V and 9 bases at J, with 7 bases between. The CDR3 has 11 amino acids. The CDR3 here is CSVEALGTIYF. CDR3 sequence (DNA): TGCAGCGTTGAAGCTCTGGGCACCATATATTTT.

This clonotype was picked up many times. The V call is TRBV28, the J call TRBJ2-7, with D unresolved. The CDR3 spans 12 residues. V was trimmed by 2 bases and J by 3 bases, leaving 5 bases between them. Germline-derived CDR1 and CDR2 are MDHEN and SYDVKM. The CDR3: CASSLRSYEQYF. For the CDR3, the DNA is TGTGCCAGCAGTTTAAGGAGCTACGAGCAGTACTTC. Together with reference TRBV28 and TRBJ2-7, the CDR3 gives the full variable domain: DVKVTQSSRYLVKRTGEKVFLECVQDMDHENMFWYRQDPGLGLRLIYFSYDVKMKEKGDIPEGYSVSREKKERFSLILESASTNQTSMYLCASSLRSYEQYFGPGTRLTVT.

This clonotype was counted a few times. This chain connects TRBV7-2 to TRBJ2-7; tentatively, D is TRBD1 or TRBD2 (6 bases each). The CDR3 covers 13 residues. Germline V CDR1 and CDR2: SGHTA, FQGNSA. Between the trimmed V and J ends, which lost 7 bases and 2 bases, there was a span of 12 bases. The CDR3 nucleotides are TGTGCCAGCACCCTAGGGGGGCCCTACGAGCAGTACTTC. Residues: CASTLGGPYEQYF.

This clonotype has a handful of counts. The V call is TRBV7-2, the J call TRBJ2-1; D may be TRBD1 or TRBD2 (6 bases each). CDR3 size: 17 residues. The germline gives CDR1 SGHTA, CDR2 FQGNSA. V was pared by 5 bases and J by 0 bases, with 17 bases between. The CDR3 nucleotides read TGTGCCAGCAGCAAATATAGCGGACAGAGCTCCTACAATGAGCAGTTCTTC. Amino acids: CASSKYSGQSSYNEQFF. Combining the CDR3 with reference TRBV7-2 and TRBJ2-1 gives the whole variable domain GAGVSQSPSNKVTEKGKDVELRCDPISGHTALYWYRQSLGQGLEFLIYFQGNSAPDKSGLPSDRFSAERTGGSVSTLTIQRTQQEDSAVYLCASSKYSGQSSYNEQFFGPGTRLTVL.

This clonotype was detected many times. The rearrangement joins TRBV28 to TRBJ2-1; 11 bases align to TRBD2. Germline CDR1 and CDR2: MDHEN and SYDVKM. Germline trimming cut 7 bases from V and 6 bases from J; bases unmatched to any gene: 5. The CDR3 is made up of 14 amino acids. Here the CDR3 reads CASIRLAGTNEQFF. CDR3 in DNA: TGTGCCAGCATTCGACTAGCGGGAACCAATGAGCAGTTCTTC.

This clonotype was counted ten times or more. The chain is built from TRBV3-1 and TRBJ2-5; no reliable D call. The V gene's germline CDR1 is LGHDT and CDR2 YNNKEL (reference sequence). The CDR3 is made up of 12 amino acids. The ends were cut back, 1 base at V and 4 bases at J, with 4 bases in the middle. The CDR3 sequence is CASSQGGETQYF. The CDR3 nucleotides are TGTGCCAGCAGCCAAGGTGGAGAGACCCAGTACTTC.

There are a few counts of this clonotype. The chain combines TRBV5-1 with TRBJ2-5, with D possibly matching TRBD2 (6 bases). Trimming took 0 bases from V and 2 from J, leaving 17 bases between them. Looked up from germline, CDR1 is SGHRS and CDR2 is YFSETQ. The CDR3 loop spans 17 amino acids. As DNA, the CDR3 is TGCGCCAGCAGCTTGGCCGGGACTCTCTTCGGTCAAGAGACCCAGTACTTC. It is translated as CASSLAGTLFGQETQYF.